The 8 T cell receptor beta chains presented below share a single source sample, sequenced in a study of T cells in Graves' hyperthyroidism and ophthalmopathy. Researchers took RNA transcripts and amplified the TCR beta CDR3 regions from them. First-round RT-PCR with HTBI primers amplified the TCR CDR3 region. TCRdb re-derived calls from the multiplex PCR reads in MiXCR, one entry per CDR3 protein. This sample has some 180,000 distinct CDR3 sequences; approximately 16% occur once, and the top ten carry around 48%. Sample: blood. The receptors come from a woman aged 50 to 60 with Graves' hyperthyroidism.

This clonotype has just a few counts. This sequence may be a read error, since a much larger clone differs from it by one base. The chain is built from TRBV12-3 or TRBV12-4 and TRBJ1-2, with a weak D call TRBD1 (5 bases). This CDR3 spans 13 amino acids. CDR3 nucleotide sequence: TGTGCCAGCAGTTTAGTGTGGGGGAGTGGCTACGCCTTC. Translated: CASSLVWGSGYAF.

At least ten counts were recorded for this clonotype. The rearrangement joins TRBV18 to TRBJ1-2; D gene ambiguous. Trimming removed 2 bases at V and 4 bases at J, with 11 bases between. From germline, CDR1 is KGHSH and CDR2 LQKENI. This CDR3 has 14 amino acids. The CDR3 bases are TGTGCCAGCTCACCAATCCTTTTCTCCTATGGCTACACCTTC. Its protein is CASSPILFSYGYTF. The full variable domain, with the rest looked up from reference TRBV18 and TRBJ1-2, is NAGVMQNPRHLVRRRGQEARLRCSPMKGHSHVYWYRQLPEEGLKFMVYLQKENIIDESGMPKERFSAEFPKEGPSILRIQQVVRGDSAAYFCASSPILFSYGYTFGSGTRLTVV.

This clonotype was detected ten times or more. The V call is TRBV18, the J call TRBJ1-1; TRBD1 is a possible D gene (5 bases). The CDR3 length is 15 residues. Germline CDR1 KGHSH, CDR2 LQKENI. V was cut by 3 bases and J by 2 bases, with 13 bases left in between. CDR3 loop: CASSPGGTHNTEAFF. The CDR3 bases are TGTGCCAGCTCACCTGGGGGGACGCATAACACTGAAGCTTTCTTT.

This clonotype came up a few times. The chain uses TRBV11-3 and TRBJ2-7; 10 bases line up with TRBD1. The V gene's germline CDR1 is SGHNT and CDR2 YENEEA. Trimming cost V 5 bases and J 12 bases; bases outside gene matches: 13. The CDR3 loop spans 14 amino acids. The CDR3 nucleotides are TGTGCCAGCAGCCCGCGACAGGGGGCCTCGGGGCGGTACTTC. It is translated as CASSPRQGASGRYF.

This clonotype came up many times. The chain couples TRBV5-1 to TRBJ2-7; a weak D match, TRBD1 (6 bases). V gave up 1 base and J gave up 4 bases, with 15 bases separating them. The length of the CDR3 is 15 residues. In germline, CDR1 is SGHRS, CDR2 YFSETQ. The CDR3 sequence is CASSLNPGEGYEQYF. CDR3 bases: TGCGCCAGCAGCTTGAATCCAGGGGAAGGTTACGAGCAGTACTTC.

This clonotype has a handful of counts. This chain links TRBV5-1 with TRBJ2-2; D perhaps matches TRBD1 (6 bases). Trimming pared 3 bases from V and 5 bases from J, leaving 14 bases between. CDR1 and CDR2 from the germline V gene are SGHRS and YFSETQ. There are 15 residues in the CDR3. CDR3 nucleotide sequence: TGCGCCAGCAGCTCCAAACAGGGACAAACCGGGGAGCTGTTTTTT. Translated, it gives CASSSKQGQTGELFF.

A few counts support this clonotype. One base away lies a much larger clone, so this may be a sequencing read error. V and J are TRBV20-1 and TRBJ2-1; the match to TRBD2 covers 15 bases. This CDR3 is built from 16 residues. V dropped 5 bases and J dropped 8; count of bases not matched to a gene: 10. Germline assignment: CDR1 DFQATT and CDR2 SNEGSKA (reference sequence). The CDR3 nucleotides read TGCAGTGCTGAATGGACTAGCGGGAGGGTCAGCGATGAGCAGTTCTTC. Protein product: CSAEWTSGRVSDEQFF.

This clonotype has at least ten counts. V and J are TRBV4-1 and TRBJ2-3; D is unclear. In germline, CDR1 is MGHRA, CDR2 YSYEKL. V was clipped by 1 base and J by 0 bases, with 11 bases between them. CDR3 length: 16 residues. The CDR3 reads CASSQGLPRSTDTQYF. CDR3 nucleotide sequence: TGCGCCAGCAGCCAAGGTCTACCCAGGAGCACAGATACGCAGTATTTT.